These 32 T cell receptor beta chains were sequenced from one sample in a study of blood T cell repertoires in COVID-19. Profiling relied on immunoSEQ multiplex PCR, and the TCRdb table lists in-frame clones only, not all of them. The table has 200,000 to 300,000 clones, 80% to 90% seen once; the top ten hold around 7.2%. The sample comprised peripheral blood. The receptors shown here come from an elderly woman with COVID-19, enrolled during active disease.

This chain connects TRBV7-3 to TRBJ2-2; TRBD2 is a possible D gene (5 bases). This CDR3 region has 15 residues. V gave up 1 base and J gave up 4 bases, with 10 bases separating them. Per germline, CDR1 SGHTA and CDR2 FQGTGA. The CDR3 loop is CASSLSSSRTGELFF. CDR3 nucleotides: TGTGCCAGCAGCTTAAGTTCTAGCCGCACCGGGGAGCTGTTTTTT.

The CDR3 region is CASSPRGGTDGYTF. CDR3 nucleotide sequence: TGTGCCAGCAGCCCGCGTGGGGGGACGGATGGCTACACCTTC. This chain connects TRBV5-4 to TRBJ1-2, with D perhaps TRBD1 (5 bases). CDR3 length: 14 amino acids. Germline V lookup: CDR1 SGHNT, CDR2 YYREEE (reference sequence). V gave up 4 bases and J gave up 6 bases, with 16 bases separating them. Full variable domain (rest looked up from reference TRBV5-4 and TRBJ1-2): ETGVTQSPTHLIKTRGQQVTLRCSSQSGHNTVSWYQQALGQGPQFIFQYYREEENGRGNFPPRFSGLQFPNYSSELNVNALELDDSALYLCASSPRGGTDGYTFGSGTRLTVV.

The CDR3 sequence: CASSPSAARNWGYTF. CDR3 nucleotides: TGTGCCAGCAGCCCCTCGGCAGCGCGAAATTGGGGCTACACCTTC. This chain links TRBV14 with TRBJ1-2; unclear D gene. The CDR3 has 15 residues. Trimming took off 4 bases at V and 8 bases at J, with 20 bases between the two ends. The V gene's germline CDR1 is SGHDN and CDR2 FVKESK. The full variable domain, in which reference TRBV14 and TRBJ1-2 provide the parts outside the CDR3, is EAGVTQFPSHSVIEKGQTVTLRCDPISGHDNLYWYRRVMGKEIKFLLHFVKESKQDESGMPNNRFLAERTGGTYSTLKVQPAELEDSGVYFCASSPSAARNWGYTFGSGTRLTVV.

The genes are TRBV15 and TRBJ2-7; 11 bases agree with TRBD1. V lost 3 bases, J lost 5 bases, and 3 bases stayed unmatched. CDR1 and CDR2 from the germline V gene are LNHNV and YYDKDF (reference sequence). The CDR3 has 14 amino acids. In nucleotides, the CDR3 is TGTGCCACCAGCAGGGACAGGGGGCCCGACGAGCAGTACTTC. This sequence encodes CATSRDRGPDEQYF.

This rearrangement joins TRBV7-3 to TRBJ2-1; TRBD1 aligns across 9 bases. J gave up 7 bases and V 2 bases, and 12 bases lay outside the gene matches. The CDR3 sequence is 17 residues long. The germline V gene encodes CDR1 SGHTA and CDR2 FQGTGA. CDR3 DNA: TGTGCCAGCAGCTTATTGTTATTGGGACAGGGCACAAATGAGCAGTTCTTC. Its translation is CASSLLLLGQGTNEQFF.

This CDR3 reads CAWSPGHFYGYTF. CDR3 DNA: TGTGCCTGGAGTCCGGGACACTTCTATGGCTACACCTTC. V is TRBV30 and J is TRBJ1-2, with a weak D call TRBD1 (6 bases). The CDR3 spans 13 residues. The germline V and J ends were trimmed by 2 bases and 4 bases, with 11 bases remaining between them. Looked up from germline, CDR1 is GTSNPN and CDR2 is SVGIG (reference sequence).

The chain couples TRBV15 to TRBJ1-2; no clear D gene. Trimming stripped 6 bases from V and 2 bases from J, with 4 bases between. CDR1 and CDR2 (germline): LNHNV, YYDKDF (reference sequence). This CDR3 has 11 residues. The CDR3 nucleotides are TGTGCCACCAGACGGAACTATGGCTACACCTTC. Residues: CATRRNYGYTF.

This clone was counted a single time. This rearrangement joins TRBV6-5 to TRBJ1-4; D remains ambiguous. From germline, CDR1 is MNHEY and CDR2 SVGAGI. V dropped 2 bases and J dropped 7 bases, with 11 bases sitting between them. This CDR3 is built from 14 residues. The CDR3, as DNA: TGTGCCAGCAGTTACGGACTCGACGGTGAAAAACTGTTTTTT. Translated: CASSYGLDGEKLFF.

This chain links TRBV5-4 with TRBJ2-5, with 7 bases aligning to TRBD1. Germline V CDR1 and CDR2: SGHNT, YYREEE (reference sequence). J gave up 5 bases and V 4 bases, and 8 bases lay outside the gene matches. The CDR3 sequence is 14 residues long. The CDR3, as DNA: TGTGCCAGCAGCCGTACAGGGGAGTCGGAGACCCAGTACTTC. Protein product: CASSRTGESETQYF.

The V call is TRBV7-2, the J call TRBJ2-7; a weak D match, TRBD1 (6 bases). The CDR3 has 15 residues. V was trimmed by 0 bases and J by 4 bases, leaving 13 bases between them. CDR1 and CDR2 (germline): SGHTA, FQGNSA. CDR3 protein: CASSLATGGSYEQYF. The CDR3 nucleotides are TGTGCCAGCAGCTTAGCGACAGGCGGCTCGTACGAGCAGTACTTC.

The rearrangement links TRBV6-5 to TRBJ2-7; D perhaps matches TRBD2 (5 bases). The CDR3 spans 16 residues. The V gene's germline CDR1 is MNHEY and CDR2 SVGAGI. V was shortened by 0 bases and J by 0 bases, with 12 bases between the two germline ends. Here the CDR3 reads CASSYSRSGHSYEQYF. As DNA, the CDR3 is TGTGCCAGCAGTTACTCTCGAAGCGGTCACTCCTACGAGCAGTACTTC.

The sample holds one count of this clone. CDR3 sequence reads: CASSPPTTMNTEAFF. For the CDR3, the DNA is TGTGCCAGTAGTCCGCCGACAACCATGAACACTGAAGCTTTCTTT. This rearrangement joins TRBV19 to TRBJ1-1, with D uncertain. Trimming removed 5 bases from V and 0 bases from J, with 13 bases in between. The CDR3 runs 15 residues. Germline assignment: CDR1 LNHDA and CDR2 SQIVND (reference sequence).

The chain carries TRBV30 and TRBJ1-2; 7 bases agree with TRBD1. Germline V gives CDR1 GTSNPN, CDR2 SVGIG (reference sequence). V was clipped by 2 bases and J by 5 bases; unmatched bases: 5. There are 13 residues in the CDR3. The CDR3 region has the DNA TGTGCCTGGAGTACGGGACAGACATATGGCTACACCTTC. It encodes CAWSTGQTYGYTF.

The rearrangement joins TRBV7-8 to TRBJ1-1; possibly TRBD1 for D (6 bases). The CDR3 totals 13 residues. Germline V gene lookup returns CDR1 SGHVS and CDR2 FQNEAQ. The V end was cut by 6 bases, the J end by 1 base, with 9 bases between. The DNA for the CDR3 is TGTGCCAGCAGTTTACAGGGGAACACTGAAGCTTTCTTT. Translating gives CASSLQGNTEAFF.

This clone was recorded a few times. The rearrangement joins TRBV7-6 to TRBJ1-1; D possibly corresponds to TRBD1 (5 bases). CDR3 length: 14 amino acids. Germline V gene sequence: CDR1 SGHVS, CDR2 FNYEAQ. V was trimmed by 5 bases and J by 1 base, leaving 11 bases between them. This chain's CDR3 is CASSPVRGNTEAFF. The DNA of the CDR3 is TGTGCCAGCAGCCCTGTTAGGGGGAACACTGAAGCTTTCTTT. The complete variable domain, with remaining parts taken from reference TRBV7-6 and TRBJ1-1, reads GAGVSQSPRYKVTKRGQDVALRCDPISGHVSLYWYRQALGQGPEFLTYFNYEAQQDKSGLPNDRFSAERPEGSISTLTIQRTEQRDSAMYRCASSPVRGNTEAFFGQGTRLTVV.

This chain joins TRBV5-4 and TRBJ2-3; tentatively, D is TRBD2 (6 bases). Per the germline V gene, CDR1 is SGHNT and CDR2 is YYREEE (reference sequence). CDR3 length equals 15 residues. V was cut by 4 bases and J by 2 bases, with 14 bases left in between. CDR3 DNA: TGTGCCAGCAGCGATCCATTAGCGGTCACAGATACGCAGTATTTT. Encoded protein: CASSDPLAVTDTQYF. Variable domain in full (rest from reference TRBV5-4 and TRBJ2-3): ETGVTQSPTHLIKTRGQQVTLRCSSQSGHNTVSWYQQALGQGPQFIFQYYREEENGRGNFPPRFSGLQFPNYSSELNVNALELDDSALYLCASSDPLAVTDTQYFGPGTRLTVL.

J is TRBJ1-1 and V is TRBV4-1; D unclear. Germline CDR1 reads MGHRA; CDR2 reads YSYEKL. This CDR3 is built from 15 residues. V lost 4 bases, J lost 0 bases, and 12 bases lay in between. CDR3 DNA: TGCGCCAGCAGCCTCATCAGGACTATGAACACTGAAGCTTTCTTT. Protein sequence: CASSLIRTMNTEAFF.

J is TRBJ1-2 and V is TRBV3-1 (or the pseudogene TRBV3-2), with D perhaps matching TRBD1 (5 bases). The CDR3 totals 14 residues. The V end was cut by 5 bases, the J end by 7 bases, with 17 bases between. CDR1 is LGHDT and CDR2 is YNNKEL in the germline V gene (reference sequence). The CDR3 spells CASSTGDFSGGYTF. CDR3 bases: TGTGCCAGCAGCACCGGGGACTTCTCGGGTGGCTACACCTTC.

V and J are TRBV24-1 and TRBJ1-2; no firm D call. The CDR3 has 14 residues. With 3 bases removed from V and 6 bases from J, the gap between germline ends came to 13 bases. Per the germline V gene, CDR1 is KGHDR and CDR2 is SFDVKD. CDR3 nucleotide sequence: TGTGCCACCAGTGATGGGAGCCTATGGGATGGCTACACCTTC. Its protein product is CATSDGSLWDGYTF.

The chain couples TRBV5-1 to TRBJ1-4; TRBD1 aligns across 8 bases. Germline V gene lookup returns CDR1 SGHRS and CDR2 YFSETQ. Germline trimming cut 4 bases from V and 8 bases from J; bases unmatched to any gene: 10. The CDR3 length is 15 residues. Here the CDR3 DNA reads TGCGCCAGCAGCCCAAGACAGGGGATAGGAGAAAAACTGTTTTTT. This gives the protein CASSPRQGIGEKLFF.

This chain joins TRBV7-8 and TRBJ1-1; TRBD1 is a possible D gene (6 bases). CDR3 length equals 15 residues. The V gene lost 4 bases and the J gene lost 0 bases, with 12 bases spanning the gap. CDR1 and CDR2 (germline): SGHVS, FQNEAQ. CDR3 in amino acids: CASSWSGQMNTEAFF. The CDR3 DNA is TGTGCCAGCAGCTGGTCGGGACAAATGAACACTGAAGCTTTCTTT.

V is TRBV12-2 and J is TRBJ2-7; the D call TRBD2 from the table was never checked on the DNA. TRBV12-2 is tagged as a pseudogene. The CDR3 length is 17 residues. CDR3 in amino acids: CASRLAPIGLLSYEQYF. For the CDR3, the DNA is TGTGCAAGTCGCTTAGCCCCTATCGGACTACTCTCCTACGAGCAGTACTTC.

J is TRBJ2-7 and V is TRBV5-1, with 7 bases fitting TRBD2. Germline V CDR1 and CDR2: SGHRS, YFSETQ. This CDR3 has 15 residues. The J segment lost 0 bases and the V segment lost 4 bases, leaving 7 bases of the junction unmatched. The CDR3 protein is CASSPSGTSSYEQYF. The CDR3 DNA follows: TGCGCCAGCAGCCCGAGCGGGACGAGCTCCTACGAGCAGTACTTC.

V and J are TRBV10-2 and TRBJ2-1; D remains unclear. There are 15 residues in the CDR3. The V end lost 4 bases, the J end lost 0 bases, and 10 bases lay between the germline ends. Germline V lookup: CDR1 WSHSY, CDR2 SAAADI. The CDR3 reads CASSVLFSSYNEQFF. The CDR3 nucleotides read TGCGCCAGCAGTGTACTATTCAGCTCCTACAATGAGCAGTTCTTC.

The genes are TRBV5-1 and TRBJ1-2; no clear D. This CDR3 spans 14 amino acids. Between the trimmed V and J ends, which lost 4 bases and 0 bases, there was a span of 10 bases. Looked up from germline, CDR1 is SGHRS and CDR2 is YFSETQ. Here the CDR3 DNA reads TGCGCCAGCAGCGTCGACGGAGCTAACTATGGCTACACCTTC. This codes for CASSVDGANYGYTF. Together with reference TRBV5-1 and TRBJ1-2, the CDR3 gives the full variable domain: KAGVTQTPRYLIKTRGQQVTLSCSPISGHRSVSWYQQTPGQGLQFLFEYFSETQRNKGNFPGRFSGRQFSNSRSEMNVSTLELGDSALYLCASSVDGANYGYTFGSGTRLTVV.

CDR3 sequence: CASSLGSGGSYEQYF. The CDR3 DNA sequence: TGTGCCAGCAGCTTAGGGTCAGGGGGTTCCTACGAGCAGTACTTC. The rearrangement links TRBV11-3 to TRBJ2-7; 7 nucleotides match TRBD1. V was clipped by 1 base and J by 1 base; unmatched bases: 4. The CDR3 sequence is 15 residues long. Germline CDR1 SGHNT, CDR2 YENEEA. Based on the CDR3 plus reference TRBV11-3 and TRBJ2-7, the full variable domain is EAGVVQSPRYKIIEKKQPVAFWCNPISGHNTLYWYLQNLGQGPELLIRYENEEAVDDSQLPKDRFSAERLKGVDSTLKIQPAELGDSAVYLCASSLGSGGSYEQYFGPGTRLTVT.

The rearrangement joins TRBV11-3 to TRBJ2-3; 10 bases line up with TRBD2. This CDR3 is 16 amino acids long. With 2 bases clipped from V and 4 bases from J, the junction kept 6 bases outside the gene matches. Germline V gene lookup returns CDR1 SGHNT and CDR2 YENEEA. The CDR3 sequence: CASSLSAGGLSDTQYF. CDR3 DNA sequence: TGTGCCAGCAGCTTATCAGCGGGGGGGCTCTCAGATACGCAGTATTTT.

The chain has TRBV28 and TRBJ1-1, with a possible D match to TRBD1 (5 bases). The germline V gene has CDR1 MDHEN and CDR2 SYDVKM. This CDR3 has 15 residues. V was cut by 6 bases and J by 0 bases, with 14 bases left in between. The CDR3 here is CASRSSGTVNTEAFF. The CDR3 nucleotides are TGTGCCAGCAGATCGTCCGGGACTGTGAACACTGAAGCTTTCTTT.

At least ten counts were recorded for this clone. The J gene is TRBJ2-7, the V gene TRBV3-1 (or the pseudogene TRBV3-2); unclear D gene. V was clipped by 0 bases and J by 2 bases, with 17 bases between them. CDR1 LGHDT and CDR2 YNNKEL come from the germline V gene (reference sequence). The CDR3 is made up of 17 amino acids. CDR3 sequence: CASSQERKDFSTYEQYF. For the CDR3, the DNA is TGTGCCAGCAGCCAAGAAAGGAAAGACTTCTCGACCTACGAGCAGTACTTC.

J is TRBJ1-6 and V is TRBV27; D remains unclear. This CDR3 spans 13 amino acids. CDR1 is MNHEY, CDR2 SMNVEV, per germline (reference sequence). Trimming cost V 3 bases and J 11 bases, with 11 bases left between them. The CDR3 sequence: CASSFQTAAPLHF. CDR3 nucleotide sequence: TGTGCCAGCAGTTTTCAGACGGCGGCACCCCTCCACTTT.

This clone was detected once. The chain carries TRBV27 and TRBJ1-1, with 10 nucleotides matching TRBD1. Trimming took 2 bases from V and 5 from J; bases not matched to a gene: 8. CDR3 length: 16 residues. Per germline, CDR1 MNHEY and CDR2 SMNVEV (reference sequence). CDR3 residues: CASSLGGQGSGTEAFF. The CDR3 coding sequence is TGTGCCAGCAGTTTAGGGGGACAGGGGTCGGGAACTGAAGCTTTCTTT.

The chain employs TRBV24-1 and TRBJ2-1; 10 nucleotides match TRBD2. This CDR3 is 16 amino acids long. V was clipped by 0 bases and J by 8 bases; unmatched bases: 6. Germline-derived CDR1 and CDR2 are KGHDR and SFDVKD. CDR3 protein: CATSDLQASGRDEQFF. The CDR3 region has the DNA TGTGCCACCAGTGATTTGCAAGCGAGCGGGAGGGATGAGCAGTTCTTC.